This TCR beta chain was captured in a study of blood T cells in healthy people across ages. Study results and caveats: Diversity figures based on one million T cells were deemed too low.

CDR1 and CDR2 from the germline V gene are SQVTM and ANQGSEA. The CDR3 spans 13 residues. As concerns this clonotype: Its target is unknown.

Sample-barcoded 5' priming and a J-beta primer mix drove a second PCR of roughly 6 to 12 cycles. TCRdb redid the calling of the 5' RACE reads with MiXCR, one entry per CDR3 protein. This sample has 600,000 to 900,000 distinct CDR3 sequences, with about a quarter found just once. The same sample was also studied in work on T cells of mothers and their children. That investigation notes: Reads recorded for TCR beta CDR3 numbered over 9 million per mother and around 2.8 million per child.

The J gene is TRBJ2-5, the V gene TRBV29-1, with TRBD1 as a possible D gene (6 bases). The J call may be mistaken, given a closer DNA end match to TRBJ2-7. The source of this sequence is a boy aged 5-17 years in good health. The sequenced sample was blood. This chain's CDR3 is CSVVPQGSYEQYF. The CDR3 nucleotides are TGCAGCGTTGTCCCCCAGGGGTCCTACGAGCAGTACTTC.